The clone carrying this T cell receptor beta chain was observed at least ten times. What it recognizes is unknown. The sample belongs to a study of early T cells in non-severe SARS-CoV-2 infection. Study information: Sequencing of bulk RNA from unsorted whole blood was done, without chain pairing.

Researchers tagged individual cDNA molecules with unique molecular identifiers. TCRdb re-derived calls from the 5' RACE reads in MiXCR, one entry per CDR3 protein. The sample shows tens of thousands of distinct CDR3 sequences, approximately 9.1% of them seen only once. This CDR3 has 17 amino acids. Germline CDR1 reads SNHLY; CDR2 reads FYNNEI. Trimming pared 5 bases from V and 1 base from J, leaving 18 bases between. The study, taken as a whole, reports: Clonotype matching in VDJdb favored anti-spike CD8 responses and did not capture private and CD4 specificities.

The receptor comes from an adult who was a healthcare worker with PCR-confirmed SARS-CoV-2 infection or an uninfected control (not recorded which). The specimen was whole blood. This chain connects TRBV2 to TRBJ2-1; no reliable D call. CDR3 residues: CASSTSRIGRSYNEQFF. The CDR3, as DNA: TGTGCCAGCAGTACGAGCCGCATTGGGCGATCCTACAATGAGCAGTTCTTC.